Included here is one T cell receptor beta chain sequence, with context. This clone was picked up one time. Its binding antigen is unknown. No base quality information exists; no much larger clone differs at one position. The sample comes from a study of blood T cell repertoires in COVID-19 (dated by TCRdb to the early 2020s). Regarding the complete study: Samples covering the acute and convalescent phases of COVID-19 were provided by collaborators in the United States, Italy and Spain. The samples were drawn from the first 160 participants of the ongoing ImmuneRACE study and from over 950 subjects provided by 6 global collaborators. The prospective study material was composed of cDNA or gDNA derived from T cells, B-cell-depleted T cells, or PBMCs. Subjects who had been exposed to COVID-19, were actively infected with it, or had recovered from it provided the deeply sampled blood TCRbeta repertoires that made up the dataset. The repertoires were released in a freely available public database meant as a resource for research on the immune response to SARS-CoV-2. Where available, HLA class I and class II types were taken from metadata supplied by the sample provider and were not determined by assay-based typing. Sample metadata almost always included a de-identified subject ID, COVID-19 status, age in years and sex. Overall study outcomes, separate from this receptor: Clinical and demographic metadata were provided uncurated, with the amount varying by source and participant.

The immunoSEQ Assay, a bias-controlled multiplex PCR, was used to amplify TCRbeta CDR3 regions from genomic DNA. The published analysis was carried out like this. The number of nucleated cells in each sample was estimated by amplification of reference gene primers within the assay. To quantify the absolute abundance of each unique TCRbeta CDR3 rearrangement, sequence reads were collapsed and filtered. For each sample, productive Simpson clonality was calculated as the square root of Simpson's diversity index over productive rearrangements. Drawn from immuneACCESS, this table holds only the in-frame rearrangements with V and J called that TCRdb kept. Clones are partly lost; checked studies trace under half to an unresolved V gene and leave the rest unexplained. The D gene and trimming were derived from the DNA, and the V and J assignments and clone size from that table. The sample table shows approximately 350,000 clones, and roughly nine tenths are seen once. The ten most abundant clones make up about 1% of the sample.

Participants in the prospective study were aged roughly 18 to 89 years, lived in about two dozen United States geographic areas, and enrolled through a virtual design. To assign participants to cohorts, the prospective study relied on clinical history that participants themselves reported in a screening survey and a study questionnaire. ImmuneRACE Cohort 3 recovered participants were defined by two consecutive negative NP/OP PCR tests, healthcare professional clearance, or symptom resolution. Each participant in the prospective study had whole blood, serum and a nasopharyngeal or oropharyngeal swab collected by mobile phlebotomists. Additional blood draws and questionnaires over an approximately two-month period could optionally be provided by prospective study participants. Before DNA extraction, blood samples from the prospective study were shipped at room temperature or frozen. According to the germline V gene (reference sequence), CDR1 reads DFQATT and CDR2 reads SNEGSKA. V and J lose 7 bases and 8 bases, and a span of 12 bases separates them. CDR3 length: 11 amino acids, cysteine to phenylalanine. Of the read, only the CDR3 DNA is kept; its 33 bases are in frame from base 1.

The specimen sequenced was PBMCs or T cells enriched from blood (not recorded which). The chain couples TRBV20-1 to TRBJ2-4; TRBD2 is possibly the D segment (5 matching bases). The origin of this receptor is a man in his late teens or twenties who had recovered from COVID-19. This receptor has the CDR3 CSGGLRDIQYF. The DNA sequence follows: TGCAGTGGCGGGCTACGGGACATTCAGTACTTC.